These T cell receptor beta chains were read from a single sample in a study of blood T cells in healthy people across ages. In TCRdb, the 5' RACE reads were re-called with MiXCR into one record per CDR3 protein. The sample has about 570,000 distinct CDR3 sequences; about 25% are singletons. Material for sequencing was blood. The receptor set was obtained from a woman in her 70s in good health. Each CDR3 is given with its conserved first and last residue. D genes are given only for firm matches. Size is stated for part of the rows, as once, few or many counts, or as a class when the clone is expanded.

V	J	D	size	CDR3	DNA
TRBV5-5	TRBJ2-3	NA	NA	CASSLEHTDTQYF	TGTGCCAGCAGCTTGGAACACACAGATACGCAGTATTTT
TRBV6-5	TRBJ1-1	NA	NA	CASWRGEGLKAFF	TGTGCCAGCTGGCGGGGGGAGGGGCTGAAAGCTTTCTTT
TRBV11-2	TRBJ2-1	TRBD2	NA	CASSRIGGGANNEQFF	TGTGCCAGCAGCCGAATTGGCGGGGGGGCTAACAATGAGCAGTTCTTC
TRBV5-6	TRBJ2-5	NA	many	CASSLASAGETQYF	TGTGCCAGCAGCTTGGCCTCGGCGGGGGAGACCCAGTACTTC
TRBV4-3	TRBJ1-2	TRBD1	many	CASSQGGPGQTYDYGYTF	TGCGCCAGCAGCCAGGGTGGACCGGGACAGACCTACGACTATGGCTACACCTTC
TRBV6-5	TRBJ2-5	NA	few	CASSYSKVAETQYF	TGTGCCAGCAGTTACTCGAAGGTAGCGGAGACCCAGTACTTC
TRBV5-6	TRBJ1-2	TRBD1	NA	CASSSFGTDYGYTF	TGTGCCAGCAGCTCTTTTGGGACAGACTATGGCTACACCTTC
TRBV12-3/TRBV12-4	TRBJ2-5	NA	few	CASSRGGWETQYF	TGTGCCAGCAGTAGGGGGGGCTGGGAGACCCAGTACTTC
TRBV12-3/TRBV12-4	TRBJ2-5	NA	NA	CASSPGHKETQYF	TGTGCCAGCAGTCCGGGGCATAAAGAGACCCAGTACTTC
TRBV20-1	TRBJ1-2	TRBD1	few	CSATPTGTGHGYTF	TGCAGTGCTACCCCAACCGGGACAGGGCATGGCTACACCTTC
TRBV6-2/TRBV6-3	TRBJ1-6	TRBD1	few	CASSRSRTGIRNSPLHF	TGTGCCAGCAGCCGAAGTAGGACAGGGATACGAAATTCACCCCTCCACTTT
TRBV6-1	TRBJ2-1	NA	NA	CASSRQPGVNEQFF	TGTGCCAGCAGCCGACAACCGGGAGTAAATGAGCAGTTCTTC
TRBV25-1	TRBJ1-2	TRBD1	few	CASSEPRTGEVYGYTF	TGTGCCAGCAGTGAACCCCGGACAGGGGAAGTCTATGGCTACACCTTC
TRBV25-1	TRBJ2-1	TRBD2	NA	CASSEDGGGSYNEQFF	TGTGCCAGCAGTGAAGATGGGGGGGGCTCCTACAATGAGCAGTTCTTC
TRBV7-9	TRBJ2-5	NA	NA	CASSPLARTGETQYF	TGTGCCAGCAGCCCACTAGCGCGGACAGGGGAGACCCAGTACTTC
TRBV29-1	TRBJ2-2	NA	NA	CSVDLGNTGELFF	TGCAGCGTTGATTTGGGGAACACCGGGGAGCTGTTTTTT
TRBV11-3	TRBJ1-1	NA	many	CASSVMDREAFF	TGTGCCAGCAGCGTAATGGACCGAGAAGCTTTCTTT
TRBV12-3/TRBV12-4	TRBJ1-1	NA	NA	CASSLMANTEAFF	TGTGCCAGCAGTTTAATGGCGAACACTGAAGCTTTCTTT
TRBV4-3	TRBJ2-1	TRBD1	NA	CASSQGDRELDEQFF	TGCGCCAGCAGCCAAGGTGACAGGGAGCTCGATGAGCAGTTCTTC
TRBV7-2	TRBJ2-3	NA	few	CASSSAGQFTDTQYF	TGTGCCAGCAGCTCAGCAGGACAATTCACAGATACGCAGTATTTT
TRBV20-1	TRBJ2-1	NA	NA	CSARDPTGFEQFF	TGCAGTGCTAGAGATCCCACAGGGTTTGAGCAGTTCTTC
TRBV6-5	TRBJ2-3	NA	few	CASNKRVGTDTQYF	TGTGCCAGCAATAAGCGGGTAGGCACAGATACGCAGTATTTT
TRBV5-1	TRBJ1-1	TRBD1	NA	CASSLAQGGTEAFF	TGCGCCAGCAGCTTGGCTCAGGGGGGCACTGAAGCTTTCTTT
TRBV20-1	TRBJ1-5	NA	NA	CSARAFRAVPSNQPQHF	TGCAGTGCTAGAGCCTTTCGGGCGGTACCTAGCAATCAGCCCCAGCATTTT
TRBV24-1	TRBJ2-1	NA	NA	CATSGASLAEQFF	TGTGCCACCAGTGGAGCCTCCCTGGCTGAGCAGTTCTTC
TRBV6-2/TRBV6-3	TRBJ2-1	TRBD2	NA	CASSYRLAGFYNEQFF	TGTGCCAGCAGTTACCGGTTAGCGGGGTTCTACAATGAGCAGTTCTTC
TRBV20-1	TRBJ2-1	NA	NA	CSARFPGANEQFF	TGCAGTGCTAGGTTCCCCGGGGCCAATGAGCAGTTCTTC
TRBV20-1	TRBJ2-2	TRBD2	NA	CSARTLAGGLTGELFF	TGCAGTGCTAGAACACTAGCGGGGGGGCTCACCGGGGAGCTGTTTTTT
TRBV4-3	TRBJ2-3	NA	NA	CASSQDRLTLDTQYF	TGCGCCAGCAGCCAAGATCGGCTCACTCTAGATACGCAGTATTTT
TRBV5-1	TRBJ2-2	TRBD1	few	CASSSAAGGNTGELFF	TGCGCCAGCAGCTCGGCGGCAGGGGGTAACACCGGGGAGCTGTTTTTT
TRBV10-3	TRBJ2-5	NA	many	CAISGSQGQETQYF	TGTGCCATCAGTGGATCGCAGGGCCAAGAGACCCAGTACTTC
TRBV20-1	TRBJ2-4	TRBD1	NA	CSANRRDSKNIQYF	TGCAGTGCTAACCGCCGGGACAGCAAAAACATTCAGTACTTC
TRBV4-2	TRBJ2-7	NA	few	CASSQDGGRTVGDEQYF	TGTGCCAGCAGCCAAGATGGAGGACGAACCGTGGGGGACGAGCAGTACTTC
TRBV7-9	TRBJ2-2	NA	few	CASSWGPWAGELFF	TGTGCCAGCAGCTGGGGTCCCTGGGCCGGGGAGCTGTTTTTT
TRBV27	TRBJ1-2	NA	NA	CASKPLTGTYGYTF	TGTGCCAGCAAACCCCTGACGGGGACCTATGGCTACACCTTC
TRBV18	TRBJ1-4	NA	few	CASLPRATNEKLFF	TGTGCCAGCCTCCCGAGGGCAACTAATGAAAAACTGTTTTTT
TRBV7-2	TRBJ2-2	NA	few	CASRFGQTTGELFF	TGTGCCAGCAGATTTGGGCAGACAACCGGGGAGCTGTTTTTT
TRBV6-2/TRBV6-3	TRBJ2-7	NA	NA	CARGILYEQYF	TGTGCCAGGGGGATACTTTACGAGCAGTACTTC